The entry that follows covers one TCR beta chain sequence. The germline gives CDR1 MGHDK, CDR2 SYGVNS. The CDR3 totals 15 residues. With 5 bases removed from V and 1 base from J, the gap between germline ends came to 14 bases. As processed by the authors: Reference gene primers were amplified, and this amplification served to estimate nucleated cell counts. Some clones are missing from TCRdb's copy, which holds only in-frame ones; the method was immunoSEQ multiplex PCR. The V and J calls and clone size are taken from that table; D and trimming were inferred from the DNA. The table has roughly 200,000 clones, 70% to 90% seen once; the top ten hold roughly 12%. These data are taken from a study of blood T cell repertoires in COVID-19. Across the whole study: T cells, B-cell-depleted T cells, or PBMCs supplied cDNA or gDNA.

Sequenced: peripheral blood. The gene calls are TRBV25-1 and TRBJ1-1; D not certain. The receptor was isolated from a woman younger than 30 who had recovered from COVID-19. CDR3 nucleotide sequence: TGTGCCAGCAGTCCCCATCGGGGAGAGAACACTGAAGCTTTCTTT. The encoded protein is CASSPHRGENTEAFF.